This T cell receptor (beta chain) was recorded in a study of T cell responses to AZD1222 COVID-19 vaccine. Study-wide results and caveats: Once two AZD1222 doses were given, Spike-specific TCR breadth and depth went up.

Concerning this clone itself: Its matching antigen is unknown.

Measured with immunoSEQ multiplex PCR; TCRdb has only the in-frame clones, and not every one. The table has 90,000 to 140,000 clones, 85% to 90% seen once; the top ten hold more than 40%. Sequences were derived from peripheral blood, sampled 28 days after the second AZD1222 dose. The receptor's source is an adult who received the AZD1222 COVID-19 vaccine.

CDR3 sequence reads: CASSQAHGSGNTIYF. The CDR3, as DNA: TGTGCCAGCAGCCAAGCCCACGGCTCTGGAAACACCATATATTTT. V gene TRBV3-1 (or the pseudogene TRBV3-2) combines with J gene TRBJ1-3; D unresolved. The CDR3 runs 15 residues. V lost 1 base and J 0 bases, leaving 7 bases between the germline ends. CDR1 LGHDT and CDR2 YNNKEL come from the germline V gene (reference sequence).